What follows are 2 T cell receptor beta chains derived from one specimen sequenced in a study of PD-1 blockade in classical Hodgkin lymphoma. The method was immunoSEQ multiplex PCR; TCRdb's version includes in-frame clones alone and lacks a portion of them. Of roughly 100,000 clones listed, roughly 78% are singletons. Time point reported: cycle 4 day 1 (C4D1), after 5 to 7 weeks of nivolumab. Every patient relapsed after autologous stem cell transplantation, and brentuximab vedotin exposure varied. This material consisted of peripheral blood mononuclear cells (PBMCs), taken before the fourth cycle of nivolumab. The receptors here all came from a human donor with classical Hodgkin lymphoma.

The rearrangement joins TRBV21-1 to TRBJ1-5; the table's D call of TRBD1 was not tested on the DNA. TRBV21-1 is classified as a pseudogene. This CDR3 has 14 amino acids. CDR3 sequence reads: CASSMDKDHQPQHF. The CDR3 DNA is TGTGCCAGCAGCATGGACAAAGACCATCAGCCCCAGCATTTT.

The chain combines TRBV7-2 with TRBJ1-2, with 9 bases lining up with TRBD1. CDR3 length equals 13 residues. The germline gives CDR1 SGHTA, CDR2 FQGNSA. V trimming: 5 bases; J trimming: 8 bases; junction bases outside the gene matches: 6. The CDR3 coding sequence is TGTGCCAGCAGCGACAGGGGGAGGTACGGCTACACCTTC. It codes for CASSDRGRYGYTF.